A selection of T cell receptor beta chains follows, all from one sample in a study of yellow fever vaccine responses in identical twins. Each CDR3 protein is one row after TCRdb ran MiXCR on the RT-PCR reads. The sample carries some 16,000 distinct CDR3 sequences, about four fifths recorded once. This material consisted of T cells from blood (PBMCs), unsorted or a sorted subset (not recorded which), taken before or after yellow fever vaccination (not recorded which). The receptors were sampled from a woman younger than 30 who received the yellow fever vaccine. CDR3s include the opening cysteine and the closing phenylalanine or tryptophan. The D gene is left open where the match is weak. Not all rows give a size; the values are once, few, many and, for expanded clones, a class.

TRBJ2-3,-,-,TRBV11-2,CASSFLRLDTQYF,TGTGCCAGCAGCTTCCTCCGGCTAGATACGCAGTATTTT
TRBJ2-1,-,-,TRBV29-1,CSFPGSPPYNEQFF,TGCAGCTTTCCGGGGTCCCCACCATACAATGAGCAGTTCTTC
TRBJ2-7,-,-,TRBV6-5,CASSYVDYEQYF,TGTGCCAGCAGTTACGTGGACTACGAGCAGTACTTC
TRBJ1-2,TRBD1,few,TRBV15,CATSRRQTGGFNYGYTF,TGTGCCACCAGCAGAAGACAAACAGGGGGCTTTAACTATGGCTACACCTTC
TRBJ2-7,-,-,TRBV12-3/TRBV12-4,CASSLQNSLAYEQYF,TGTGCCAGCAGTTTACAGAACAGCCTCGCCTACGAGCAGTACTTC
TRBJ2-7,TRBD1,-,TRBV12-3/TRBV12-4,CASSATGVGEQYF,TGTGCCAGCAGCGCTACAGGGGTAGGGGAGCAGTACTTC
TRBJ1-2,-,-,TRBV4-1,CASTSLPGGSYGYTF,TGCGCCAGCACCTCCTTACCCGGAGGGAGCTATGGCTACACCTTC
TRBJ2-7,TRBD1,-,TRBV10-3,CAIRGDRGVYEQYF,TGTGCCATCAGAGGGGACAGGGGGGTCTACGAGCAGTACTTC
TRBJ2-5,-,-,TRBV11-1,CASSLSRMETQYF,TGTGCCAGCAGCTTATCACGGATGGAGACCCAGTACTTC
TRBJ2-7,-,-,TRBV2,CASCSGGSSYEQYF,TGTGCCAGCTGTAGCGGAGGCAGCTCCTACGAGCAGTACTTC
TRBJ2-3,-,-,TRBV2,CASYGGLGQYF,TGTGCCTCCTACGGGGGGCTAGGGCAGTATTTT
TRBJ2-5,TRBD1,-,TRBV7-3,CASSRGQRQETQYF,TGTGCCAGCAGCAGGGGACAGAGACAAGAGACCCAGTACTTC
TRBJ2-7,-,-,TRBV6-2/TRBV6-3,CASSGGRREQYF,TGTGCCAGCAGTGGGGGCCGGCGGGAGCAGTACTTC
TRBJ2-1,-,few,TRBV29-1,CSVQGTARSYNEQFF,TGCAGCGTCCAAGGGACCGCGCGCTCCTACAATGAGCAGTTCTTC
TRBJ2-1,-,once,TRBV7-2,CASSAPYNEQFF,TGTGCCAGCAGCGCCCCTTACAATGAGCAGTTCTTC
TRBJ2-7,-,-,TRBV6-5,CASSYSAPGEQYF,TGTGCCAGCAGTTACTCAGCCCCTGGGGAGCAGTACTTC
TRBJ2-1,-,-,TRBV10-1,CASSDRQGNEFF,TGCGCCAGCAGTGACCGGCAGGGGAATGAGTTCTTC
TRBJ2-3,TRBD1,-,TRBV29-1,CSVLTGADTQYF,TGCAGCGTTCTTACAGGGGCAGATACGCAGTATTTT
TRBJ2-7,-,-,TRBV21-1,CASSNDGSSYEQYF,TGTGCCAGCAGCAACGACGGGAGCTCCTACGAGCAGTACTTC
TRBJ1-1,-,-,TRBV11-1,CASSPTPGTEAFF,TGTGCCAGCAGCCCGACTCCGGGCACTGAAGCTTTCTTT
TRBJ2-2,TRBD1,-,TRBV5-6,CASSSGQGVTGELFF,TGTGCCAGCAGCTCGGGACAGGGGGTCACCGGGGAGCTGTTTTTT
TRBJ2-5,TRBD1,-,TRBV7-6,CASSLIPGTAETQYF,TGTGCCAGCAGCTTAATCCCAGGGACAGCGGAGACCCAGTACTTC
TRBJ2-3,TRBD2,-,TRBV19,CASSIGAGGTDTQYF,TGTGCCAGTAGTATTGGGGCGGGGGGCACAGATACGCAGTATTTT
TRBJ2-7,-,-,TRBV28,CASSFHTTYEQYF,TGTGCCAGCAGTTTTCACACCACCTACGAGCAGTACTTC
TRBJ2-7,TRBD1,-,TRBV20-1,CSARAGTGGFHEQYF,TGCAGTGCTAGAGCCGGGACAGGGGGCTTCCACGAGCAGTACTTC
TRBJ1-1,-,-,TRBV30,CACRTQTIREAFF,TGTGCCTGCAGGACACAGACGATTAGGGAAGCTTTCTTT
TRBJ2-3,-,-,TRBV15,CATSRDRLSTDTQYF,TGTGCCACCAGCAGGGACAGACTAAGCACAGATACGCAGTATTTT
TRBJ2-7,-,-,TRBV11-2,CASSLVPTASYEQYF,TGTGCCAGCAGCTTAGTTCCGACAGCCTCCTACGAGCAGTACTTC
TRBJ2-7,TRBD1,-,TRBV18,CASSPPSGGITYEQYF,TGTGCCAGCTCACCACCGTCAGGGGGTATCACCTACGAGCAGTACTTC
TRBJ2-1,-,-,TRBV4-3,CASSQLGDFDEQFF,TGCGCCAGCAGCCAACTGGGAGATTTCGATGAGCAGTTCTTC
TRBJ2-1,-,-,TRBV18,CASSPTGAKGNEQFF,TGTGCCAGCTCACCGACGGGGGCGAAGGGCAATGAGCAGTTCTTC
TRBJ2-1,TRBD2,-,TRBV29-1,CSVVPGTRSLASYNEQFF,TGCAGCGTTGTTCCCGGGACTAGGTCTCTTGCCTCCTACAATGAGCAGTTCTTC
TRBJ2-1,TRBD2,-,TRBV5-1,CASSPGLIDNEQFF,TGCGCCAGCAGCCCGGGACTAATAGACAATGAGCAGTTCTTC
TRBJ2-5,TRBD2,-,TRBV11-1,CASSSSGEETQYF,TGTGCCAGCAGCTCCAGCGGGGAAGAGACCCAGTACTTC
TRBJ2-5,-,-,TRBV9,CASSVKNYQETQYF,TGTGCCAGCAGCGTAAAGAATTACCAAGAGACCCAGTACTTC
TRBJ2-7,-,-,TRBV10-3,CAISESRGLTYEQYF,TGTGCCATCAGTGAGTCGCGGGGCTTAACCTACGAGCAGTACTTC
TRBJ2-1,-,-,TRBV12-3/TRBV12-4,CASSLGVRSYNEQFF,TGTGCCAGCAGTTTGGGGGTCCGGTCTTACAATGAGCAGTTCTTC
TRBJ2-7,TRBD1,-,TRBV11-3,CASSSRTGYEQYF,TGTGCCAGCAGCTCTCGGACAGGCTACGAGCAGTACTTC
TRBJ1-1,-,-,TRBV2,CASSENEAFF,TGTGCCAGCAGTGAAAACGAAGCTTTCTTT
TRBJ2-7,-,-,TRBV7-2,CASRGGYEQYF,TGTGCCAGCAGAGGGGGGTACGAGCAGTACTTC
TRBJ2-7,-,-,TRBV7-7,CASSLDRSYEQYF,TGTGCTAGCAGCTTAGACAGGTCCTACGAGCAGTACTTC
TRBJ2-1,TRBD1,-,TRBV27,CATLDRGSYNEQFF,TGTGCCACCCTGGACAGGGGATCCTACAATGAGCAGTTCTTC